This TCR beta chain originates from a study of radiotherapy plus CTLA-4 blockade in lung cancer. Across the whole study: Objective response rate was around 20%; disease control rate, approximately 30%.

As concerns this clone: Its antigen is not identified.

Assay: immunoSEQ multiplex PCR; the TCRdb copy retains only in-frame clones and omits some. The sample contains about 46,000 clones, approximately 80% of which appear only once. Focal radiation and CTLA-4 blockade (ipilimumab) were tested in chemo-refractory metastatic non-small-cell lung cancer patients. Study findings and constraints: Some TCR clones had been derived from tumors. These clones expanded in peripheral blood after radiotherapy plus ipilimumab.

Per the germline V gene, CDR1 is KGHSH and CDR2 is LQKENI. This CDR3 has 12 residues. V shed 3 bases and J shed 11 bases, with 13 bases lying between them. The chain employs TRBV18 and TRBJ1-1; weak D call: TRBD1 (6 bases). Sequencing was performed on peripheral blood, taken from a patient treated with radiotherapy plus ipilimumab. This clonotype was obtained from a human donor with non-small cell lung cancer whose response to radiotherapy plus ipilimumab could not be evaluated. CDR3 residues: CASSPGQGNAFF. In DNA form, the CDR3 reads TGTGCCAGCTCACCGGGCCAGGGGAATGCTTTCTTT.